This TCR beta chain is from a study of control samples from healthy donors and cancer patients (dated by TCRdb to 2020 to 2022). CDR1 is given as MDHEN and CDR2 as SYDVKM, both from the germline V gene. There are 16 amino acids in the CDR3, from cysteine to phenylalanine inclusive. Only the CDR3 DNA is retained, 48 bases long and in frame from the first base. V gives up 5 bases and J gives up 9 bases, and the segment between their germline ends measures 20 bases. For this clone: The antigen it recognizes is unknown. No clone much larger than this one lies a single base away; base qualities are absent.

Library prep was done by the immunoSEQ multiplex PCR assay. The immuneACCESS repertoire file appears here via TCRdb, limited to in-frame rearrangements. These files lack a portion of the clones; in checked studies, under half of the deficit traces to unresolved V genes, and the cause of the others is not known. The sample includes 390,000 or so clones, with around 90% observed a single time. The top ten constitute 5.5% to 8% of the sample. Sequencing input: PBMCs. This sequence was found in a man between 35 and 55 years old with head and neck cancer. This sequence uses TRBV28 and TRBJ1-6; TRBD1 could be the D gene, as 5 bases match. The DNA reads TGTGCCAGCAGTACCTTCCCTCCGGCAGGGCTTTCACCCCTCCACTTT. Its protein reads: CASSTFPPAGLSPLHF.